Sequencing of this TCR beta chain was carried out in a study of CD8 T cells in Susac syndrome (dated by TCRdb to about 2019). Describing the broader study: Among the Susac syndrome patients who were sequenced, clinically active disease was present in six and clinical remission was observed in under ten. The study used repertoire sequencing to test whether antigen drove CD8+ T cell activation and differentiation in Susac syndrome. Clonality of the CD8+ T cell repertoire was compared between roughly twelve healthy donors, about 14 Susac syndrome patients and approximately 16 multiple sclerosis patients. At the time of blood withdrawal, Susac syndrome patients were either therapy-naive, taking corticosteroids (with some also receiving IVIg), or on IVIg alone. Paper-wide results and their limitations: The number of individuals in the TCR sequencing and HLA analysis was recognized as being relatively small. Around 15 Susac-specific public clones were identified in the total CD8+ repertoire, and four or five Susac-specific public clones were identified in the CD8+ TEMRA repertoire. Clonal expansion was seen in Susac syndrome CD8+ repertoires, peaking in CD8+ TEMRA cells and being greater in clinically active patients than in remitting ones.

Peripheral blood CD8+ and CD4+ T cells from healthy donors, Susac syndrome patients and multiple sclerosis patients were profiled by high-throughput TCR beta sequencing. The Susac syndrome patients fulfilled recently defined diagnostic criteria for either definite or probable disease. Bulk CD8+ and CD4+ T cells were purified by magnetic negative isolation, whereas CD8+ TEMRA cells were enriched by FACS. Blood was drawn into EDTA tubes, processed within 24 hours, and PBMCs were isolated by density gradient centrifugation. PBMCs intended for TCR sequencing were cryopreserved in liquid nitrogen and were subsequently thawed in a 37 degrees C water bath. Purity of sorted or isolated CD4+, CD8+ and CD8+ TEMRA cells was at least 90%. V sheds 5 bases and J sheds 1 base, leaving 15 bases between their ends. The CDR3 contains 15 residues, cysteine and phenylalanine counted. Only the CDR3 region is kept as DNA, spanning 45 bases read in frame from base 1. From a lookup of the germline V gene (reference sequence), CDR1 and CDR2 are LNHNV and YYDKDF.

A remark on this clonotype: There is no known antigen for this receptor. No clone much larger than this one lies a single base away; base qualities are absent.

RNA was extracted with the RNeasy kit and roughly 0.5 to 1 ug was reverse transcribed using random hexamers. The immunoSEQ multiplex PCR assay, which covers 54 Vbeta and 13 Jbeta segments, was used to amplify TCR beta CDR3 regions. To correct PCR amplification bias, a synthetic template baseline was used for both primer optimization and computational correction. Per the source publication's procedure: Reads were assigned to V, D and J genes according to IMGT and analyzed in immunoSEQ Analyzer, with only productive sequences retained. To calculate clonality, Shannon entropy was normalized by log2 of the number of productive unique sequences and then subtracted from one. For each patient and control, public and private clones were evaluated within the 100 most prevalent clones. Clones were defined as Susac-specific if absent from the healthy and MS cohorts, from roughly 1,100 published viral clones and from other ImmuneACCESS disease sequences. Using fastp trimming at Q25 and MiXCR clonotype assembly, TCRdb reanalyzed the public sequencing data and kept in-frame beta chains. CDR3 protein duplicates are merged, each entry listing the most common genes and DNA. The V and J calls were determined by TCRdb, not by the authors. Recorded for this sample are under 95,000 distinct CDR3 sequences; 95% of them occurred a single time. Over 0.35% of the sample is held by the ten biggest clonotypes.

This clonotype was obtained from a human donor with Susac syndrome. Rearrangement joined TRBV15 to TRBJ2-7; 6 matching bases give a weak D call of TRBD2. The sequenced sample was CD8+ T cells from PBMCs. The sequenced DNA is TGTGCCACCAGCCCAACTCTAGCGAGGTCCTACGAGCAGTACTTC. This codes for CATSPTLARSYEQYF.